The 5 T cell receptor beta chains below come from one sample, sequenced in a study of CD8 T cells in ankylosing spondylitis (dated by TCRdb to the late 2010s). Library prep was done by 5' RACE. Sequencing used an Illumina HiSeq 2500. TCRdb redid the processing of the public reads, applying fastp at Q25 and MiXCR, and retained in-frame beta chains. Each entry merges the rows of one CDR3 protein and shows their most common DNA and genes. The sample includes 150,000 to 200,000 distinct CDR3 sequences, with approximately 20% observed a single time. In total, the top ten clones hold approximately 7.6% of the sample. The sequencing sample was made of blood, either unsorted or a sorted T cell fraction (not recorded which). Receptor source: a male donor with ankylosing spondylitis or in good health (not recorded which).

The rearrangement links TRBV5-1 to TRBJ2-1, with TRBD2 matching over 10 bases. J gave up 12 bases and V 3 bases, and 12 bases lay outside the gene matches. Germline lookup yields CDR1 SGHRS and CDR2 YFSETQ. This CDR3 has 15 amino acids. CDR3 residues: CASSSQEPSGSPQFF. The CDR3 coding sequence is TGCGCCAGCAGCTCTCAAGAGCCTAGCGGGAGTCCGCAGTTCTTC.

This clonotype turned up a few times. The gene calls are TRBV14 and TRBJ2-1, with 9 bases fitting TRBD2. V was pared by 4 bases and J by 7 bases, with 14 bases of the junction left unmatched. In germline, CDR1 is SGHDN, CDR2 FVKESK. The CDR3 is 17 residues long. As DNA, the CDR3 is TGTGCCAGCAGCCCTGTTATAGCGGGAGTAGAAAGGAATGAGCAGTTCTTC. Translating gives CASSPVIAGVERNEQFF.

V is TRBV5-1 and J is TRBJ1-1; no clear D. From germline, CDR1 is SGHRS and CDR2 YFSETQ. This CDR3 has 14 residues. V lost 0 bases to trimming and J lost 1 base, with 7 bases between them. The DNA of the CDR3 is TGCGCCAGCAGCTTGGTTCCGGAGAACACTGAAGCTTTCTTT. Amino acids: CASSLVPENTEAFF.

This clonotype was found once. The rearrangement uses TRBV24-1 and TRBJ1-1; TRBD1 matches 7 bases. The CDR3 runs 14 residues. Germline V gives CDR1 KGHDR, CDR2 SFDVKD. The V gene end was trimmed by 7 bases and the J gene end by 1 base; junction bases not matched to a gene: 5. The DNA for the CDR3 is TGTGCCACCAGCCGGGACAGTACGAACACTGAAGCTTTCTTT. Its translation: CATSRDSTNTEAFF.

There are many counts of this clonotype. The chain joins TRBV6-5 to TRBJ1-1; D is possibly TRBD1 (5 bases). Per the germline V gene, CDR1 is MNHEY and CDR2 is SVGAGI. Trimming removed 8 bases at V and 3 bases at J, with 37 bases between. CDR3 length equals 21 residues. The CDR3 reads CASVSFTVVRWDLEADTEAFF. In DNA, the CDR3 is TGTGCCAGCGTCTCCTTTACAGTGGTACGATGGGACCTCGAGGCGGACACTGAAGCTTTCTTT.